Listed here is a single T cell receptor (beta chain). Its antigen is unidentified. These data belong to a study of blood T cells in healthy people across ages. The authors drew about 9.5 milliliters of peripheral blood from each donor. Alongside a J-beta primer mix, a sample-barcoded 5' primer served in a second PCR lasting about 7 to 11 cycles. TCRdb fed the 5' RACE reads into MiXCR, producing one record per CDR3 protein. The repertoire consists of around 1,900,000 distinct CDR3 sequences, with 39% occurring once and the leading ten covering roughly 23%. General observations from the study: Because donor CMV status was unknown, expanded clonotype changes were possibly confounded.

CDR1 is SGDLS and CDR2 is YYNGEE in the germline V gene. V dropped 2 bases and J dropped 2; count of bases not matched to a gene: 5. This CDR3 has 17 amino acids. This TCR was sampled from a human donor in good health. Sequencing input: blood. The J gene is TRBJ2-3, the V gene TRBV9; 13 bases align to TRBD2. This CDR3 is CASSVTGLAGHTDTQYF. Here the CDR3 DNA reads TGTGCCAGCAGCGTGACGGGACTAGCGGGACACACAGATACGCAGTATTTT. Full variable domain (missing parts from reference TRBV9 and TRBJ2-3): DSGVTQTPKHLITATGQRVTLRCSPRSGDLSVYWYQQSLDQGLQFLIQYYNGEERAKGNILERFSAQQFPDLHSELNLSSLELGDSALYFCASSVTGLAGHTDTQYFGPGTRLTVL.